These T cell receptor beta chains were read from a single sample in a study of T cells after yellow fever vaccination. MiXCR was run by TCRdb on the 5' RACE reads, yielding one entry per CDR3 protein. The data hold 200,000 to 250,000 distinct CDR3 sequences, with 6.9% observed a single time. This specimen consisted of CD4+ T cells sorted from PBMCs, obtained 15 days after the yellow fever booster vaccination. These receptors were taken from a man aged 30 to 45 who received the YFV17D yellow fever vaccine. Each CDR3 is given with its conserved first and last residue. D genes are given only for firm matches. Clone size appears in some rows only: once, few, many, or a class for an expanded clone.

clone size | J gene | D gene | V gene | CDR3 DNA | CDR3 protein
few | TRBJ2-6 | TRBD1 | TRBV28 | TGTGCCAGCAGTTTCAGGACAGGGGCCAGCTCTGGGGCCAACGTCCTGACTTTC | CASSFRTGASSGANVLTF
few | TRBJ2-7 | - | TRBV30 | TGTGCCTGGAGTGTTGCTTCGGAGCAGTACTTC | CAWSVASEQYF
few | TRBJ2-1 | TRBD2 | TRBV12-3/TRBV12-4 | TGTGCCAGCAGTCCTACGGGGGGGACTAGTGGGCATGAGCAGTTCTTC | CASSPTGGTSGHEQFF
- | TRBJ2-2 | - | TRBV2 | TGTGCCAGCAGTGAAACCCCCTGGACCGGGGAGCTGTTTTTT | CASSETPWTGELFF
few | TRBJ2-2 | - | TRBV28 | TGTGCCAGCTACCGGCGCACCGGGGAGCTGTTTTTT | CASYRRTGELFF
few | TRBJ2-1 | - | TRBV7-2 | TGTGCCAGCAGCAGCTCGACTCCCAGGGCTGAGCAGTTCTTC | CASSSSTPRAEQFF
many | TRBJ2-6 | TRBD1 | TRBV18 | TGTGCCAGCTCACCAGTAACGGGACAGCCGTCTGGGGCCAACGTCCTGACTTTC | CASSPVTGQPSGANVLTF
few | TRBJ1-5 | - | TRBV15 | TGTGCCACCAGCAGAAGGACAGACTATCAGCCCCAGCATTTT | CATSRRTDYQPQHF
few | TRBJ2-7 | - | TRBV5-1 | TGCGCCAGCGGCACCCGAGCGCAGTACTTC | CASGTRAQYF
few | TRBJ1-4 | - | TRBV6-1 | TGTGCCAGCAGGGGGGACCCGGTGGGTGAAAAACTGTTTTTT | CASRGDPVGEKLFF
- | TRBJ1-4 | - | TRBV21-1 | TGTGCCAGCAGCAAAGTGACAAGAATGCTGAATGAAAAACTGTTTTTT | CASSKVTRMLNEKLFF
many | TRBJ2-1 | - | TRBV20-1 | TGCAGTGCTAGCGAGACAGCCGATGAGCAGTTCTTC | CSASETADEQFF
many | TRBJ2-3 | - | TRBV4-3 | TGCGCCAGCAGCCAAGATAACGGTCCGACAGATACGCAGTATTTT | CASSQDNGPTDTQYF
- | TRBJ2-7 | - | TRBV4-3 | TGCGCCAGCAGCCAAAGGGAGAGCTACGAGCAGTACTTC | CASSQRESYEQYF
many | TRBJ2-5 | - | TRBV6-6 | TGTGCCAGCAGCAACGAAGAGACCCAGTACTTC | CASSNEETQYF
few | TRBJ2-5 | TRBD1 | TRBV6-1 | TGTGCCAGCAGAAACGTTAGGGACAGGGGAGAGACCCAGTACTTC | CASRNVRDRGETQYF
few | TRBJ2-1 | - | TRBV18 | TGTGCCAGCTCACCAGAGGGATTGTCCTACAATGAGCAGTTCTTC | CASSPEGLSYNEQFF
- | TRBJ2-3 | TRBD2 | TRBV20-1 | TGCTGTGCTGGGGGACTAGCGGAACCCCGGCGGGATACGCAGTATTTT | CCAGGLAEPRRDTQYF
- | TRBJ2-1 | - | TRBV7-2 | TGTGCCAGCAGCCCGGCACCGCCAGGTAATGAGCAGTTCTTC | CASSPAPPGNEQFF
few | TRBJ2-1 | - | TRBV6-5 | TGTGCCAGCAGTTACTCGGTTAGCGACTCCTACAATGAGCAGTTCTTC | CASSYSVSDSYNEQFF
many | TRBJ1-2 | - | TRBV7-2 | TGTGCCAGCAGTTTAGTTAACTATGGCTACACCTTC | CASSLVNYGYTF
many | TRBJ1-1 | - | TRBV28 | TGTGCCAGCAGCCATCAGCCACGGAACACTGAAGCTTTCTTT | CASSHQPRNTEAFF
few | TRBJ1-6 | - | TRBV12-3/TRBV12-4 | TGTGCCAGCAGTTTAGGACCAGCAGGTTCACCCCTCCACTTT | CASSLGPAGSPLHF
- | TRBJ1-5 | TRBD1 | TRBV4-3 | TGCGCCAGCAGCCAAGAACAGGGGGCGGGACAGCCCCAGCATTTT | CASSQEQGAGQPQHF
- | TRBJ2-6 | TRBD2 | TRBV7-3 | TGTGCCAGCAGCTTAACGTCGGGGGGTAACTCTGGGGCCAACGTCCTGACTTTC | CASSLTSGGNSGANVLTF
few | TRBJ2-3 | - | TRBV7-2 | TGTGCCAGCAGCTTGCAGACCACAGATACGCAGTATTTT | CASSLQTTDTQYF
few | TRBJ2-1 | TRBD1 | TRBV18 | TGTGCCAGCTCACCCCCGGGACAGGTAAACAATGAGCAGTTCTTC | CASSPPGQVNNEQFF
- | TRBJ2-1 | - | TRBV19 | TGTGCCAGTGGGGGCAGAGGGACCCTGAACAATGAGCAGTTCTTC | CASGGRGTLNNEQFF
few | TRBJ2-7 | TRBD2 | TRBV20-1 | TGCAGTGCGGAACTAGCGGGAGGGGGTTACGAGCAGTACTTC | CSAELAGGGYEQYF
- | TRBJ1-1 | - | TRBV12-3/TRBV12-4 | TGTGCCAGCAGCATAGGGGAGGGCGCTGAAGCTTTCTTT | CASSIGEGAEAFF
many | TRBJ2-1 | TRBD2 | TRBV6-2/TRBV6-3 | TGTGCCAGCAGAAGTTTAGCGGGAGACTCCTACAATGAGCAGTTCTTC | CASRSLAGDSYNEQFF
few | TRBJ2-1 | - | TRBV29-1 | TGCAGCGTCGAGCGCGTACTCCTCAGGGATGAGCAGTTCTTC | CSVERVLLRDEQFF
- | TRBJ2-1 | TRBD2 | TRBV5-4 | TGTGCCAGCATCCCGACTAGCGGGAGTCCGGGTGAGCAGTTCTTC | CASIPTSGSPGEQFF